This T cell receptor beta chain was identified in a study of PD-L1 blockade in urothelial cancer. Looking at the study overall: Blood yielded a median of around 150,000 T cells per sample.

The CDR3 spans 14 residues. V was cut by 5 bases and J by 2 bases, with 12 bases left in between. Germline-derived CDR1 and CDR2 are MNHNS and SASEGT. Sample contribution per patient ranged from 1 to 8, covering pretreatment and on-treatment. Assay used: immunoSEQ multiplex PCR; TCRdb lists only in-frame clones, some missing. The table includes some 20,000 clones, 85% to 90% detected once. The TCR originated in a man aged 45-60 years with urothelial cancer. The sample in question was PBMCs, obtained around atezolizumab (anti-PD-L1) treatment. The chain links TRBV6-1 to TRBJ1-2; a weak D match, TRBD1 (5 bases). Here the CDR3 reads CASSPTAPNYGYTF. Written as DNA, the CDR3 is TGTGCCAGCAGTCCGACAGCCCCCAACTATGGCTACACCTTC.